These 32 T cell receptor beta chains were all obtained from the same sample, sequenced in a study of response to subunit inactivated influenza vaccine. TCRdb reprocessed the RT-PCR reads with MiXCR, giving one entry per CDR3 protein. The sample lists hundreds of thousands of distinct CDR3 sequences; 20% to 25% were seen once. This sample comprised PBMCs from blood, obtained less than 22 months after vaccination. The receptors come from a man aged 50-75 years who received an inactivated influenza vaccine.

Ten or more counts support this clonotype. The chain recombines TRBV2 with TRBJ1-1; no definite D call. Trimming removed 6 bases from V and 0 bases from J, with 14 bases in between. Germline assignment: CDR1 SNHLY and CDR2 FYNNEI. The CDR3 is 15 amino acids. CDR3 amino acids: CASRPGTLMNTEAFF. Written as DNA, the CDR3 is TGTGCCAGCAGGCCGGGAACTCTCATGAACACTGAAGCTTTCTTT.

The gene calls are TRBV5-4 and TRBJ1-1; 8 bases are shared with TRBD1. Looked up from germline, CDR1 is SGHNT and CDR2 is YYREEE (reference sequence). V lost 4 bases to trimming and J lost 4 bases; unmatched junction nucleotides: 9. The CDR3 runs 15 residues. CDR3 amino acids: CASSVEQGGVTEAFF. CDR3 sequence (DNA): TGTGCCAGCAGCGTAGAACAGGGGGGGGTCACTGAAGCTTTCTTT.

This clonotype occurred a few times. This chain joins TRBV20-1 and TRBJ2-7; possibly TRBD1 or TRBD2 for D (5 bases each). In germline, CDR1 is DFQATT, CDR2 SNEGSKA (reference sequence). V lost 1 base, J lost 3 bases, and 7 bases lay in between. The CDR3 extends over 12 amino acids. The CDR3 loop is CSARGDLYEQYF. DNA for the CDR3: TGCAGTGCTAGAGGGGACCTCTACGAGCAGTACTTC.

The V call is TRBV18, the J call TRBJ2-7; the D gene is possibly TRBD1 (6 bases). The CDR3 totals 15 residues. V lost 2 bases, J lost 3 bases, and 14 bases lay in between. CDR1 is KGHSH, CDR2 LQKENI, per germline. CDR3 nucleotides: TGTGCCAGCTCACCAGCCTTAGTAGGGGGCTACGAGCAGTACTTC. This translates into CASSPALVGGYEQYF. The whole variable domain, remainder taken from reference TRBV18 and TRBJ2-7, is NAGVMQNPRHLVRRRGQEARLRCSPMKGHSHVYWYRQLPEEGLKFMVYLQKENIIDESGMPKERFSAEFPKEGPSILRIQQVVRGDSAAYFCASSPALVGGYEQYFGPGTRLTVT.

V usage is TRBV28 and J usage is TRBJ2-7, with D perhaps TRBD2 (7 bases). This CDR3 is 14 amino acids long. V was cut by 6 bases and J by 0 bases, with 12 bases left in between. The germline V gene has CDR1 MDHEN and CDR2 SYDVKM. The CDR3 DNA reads TGTGCCAGCAGACAGGGAGGGGACTCCTACGAGCAGTACTTC. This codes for CASRQGGDSYEQYF.

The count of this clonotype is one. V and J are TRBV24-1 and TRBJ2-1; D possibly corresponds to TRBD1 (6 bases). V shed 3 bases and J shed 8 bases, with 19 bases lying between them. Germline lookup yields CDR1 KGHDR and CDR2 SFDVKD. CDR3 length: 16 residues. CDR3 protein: CATSDPTGLRMDEQFF. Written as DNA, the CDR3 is TGTGCCACCAGTGATCCAACAGGGTTAAGGATGGATGAGCAGTTCTTC.

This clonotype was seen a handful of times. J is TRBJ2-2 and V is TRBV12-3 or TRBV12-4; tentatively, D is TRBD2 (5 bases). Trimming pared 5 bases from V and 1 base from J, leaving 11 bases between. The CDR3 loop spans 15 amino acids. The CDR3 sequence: CASSPRAGNTGELFF. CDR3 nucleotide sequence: TGTGCCAGCAGTCCCCGGGCGGGGAACACCGGGGAGCTGTTTTTT.

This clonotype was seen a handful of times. DNA for the CDR3: TGCAGCGTCTCGTTTGCCGGCACTGAAGCTTTCTTT. This encodes CSVSFAGTEAFF. This chain connects TRBV29-1 to TRBJ1-1; D uncertain. The V end was cut by 6 bases, the J end by 4 bases, with 12 bases between. Germline V gene lookup returns CDR1 SQVTM and CDR2 ANQGSEA. This CDR3 is 12 amino acids long.

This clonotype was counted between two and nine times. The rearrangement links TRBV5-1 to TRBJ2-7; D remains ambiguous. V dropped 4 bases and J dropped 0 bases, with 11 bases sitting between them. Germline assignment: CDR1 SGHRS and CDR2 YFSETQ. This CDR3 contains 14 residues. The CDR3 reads CASSPEPNSYEQYF. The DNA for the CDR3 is TGCGCCAGCAGCCCGGAACCCAACTCCTACGAGCAGTACTTC.

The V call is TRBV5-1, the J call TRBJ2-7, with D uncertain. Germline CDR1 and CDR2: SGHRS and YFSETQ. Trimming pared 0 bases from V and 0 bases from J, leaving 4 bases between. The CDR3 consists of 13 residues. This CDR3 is CASSLDASYEQYF. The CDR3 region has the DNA TGCGCCAGCAGCTTGGACGCCTCCTACGAGCAGTACTTC.

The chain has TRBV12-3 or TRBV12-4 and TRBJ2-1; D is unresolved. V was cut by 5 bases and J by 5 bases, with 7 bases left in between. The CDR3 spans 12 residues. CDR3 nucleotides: TGTGCCAGCAGTAGGACGGACAATGAGCAGTTCTTC. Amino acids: CASSRTDNEQFF.

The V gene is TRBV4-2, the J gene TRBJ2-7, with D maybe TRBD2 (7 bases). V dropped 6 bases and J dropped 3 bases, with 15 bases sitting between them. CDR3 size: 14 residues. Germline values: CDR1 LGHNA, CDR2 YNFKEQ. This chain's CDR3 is CASRGGGGDYEQYF. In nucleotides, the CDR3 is TGTGCCAGCAGGGGAGGGGGAGGGGACTACGAGCAGTACTTC.

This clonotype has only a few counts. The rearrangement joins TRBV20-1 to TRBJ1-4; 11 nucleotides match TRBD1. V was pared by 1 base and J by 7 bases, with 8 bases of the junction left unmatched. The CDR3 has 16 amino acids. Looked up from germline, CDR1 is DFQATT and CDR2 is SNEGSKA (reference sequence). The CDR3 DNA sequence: TGCAGTGCTAGAGCCGGGACAGGGGGAGGCGGTGAAAAACTGTTTTTT. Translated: CSARAGTGGGGEKLFF.

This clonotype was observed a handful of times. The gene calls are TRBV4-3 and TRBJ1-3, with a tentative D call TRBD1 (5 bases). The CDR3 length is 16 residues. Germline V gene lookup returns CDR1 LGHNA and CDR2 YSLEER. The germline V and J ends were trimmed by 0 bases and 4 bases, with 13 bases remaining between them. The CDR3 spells CASSQDTGTGGNTIYF. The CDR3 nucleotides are TGCGCCAGCAGCCAAGATACCGGGACCGGAGGAAACACCATATATTTT.

The CDR3 sequence is CASSVVPSGSGEQFF. The CDR3 DNA reads TGTGCCAGCAGCGTAGTTCCTAGCGGGAGCGGTGAGCAGTTCTTC. V gene TRBV9 combines with J gene TRBJ2-1; the match to TRBD2 covers 10 bases. This CDR3 is built from 15 residues. Germline loops: CDR1 SGDLS, CDR2 YYNGEE. V was pared by 0 bases and J by 9 bases, with 6 bases of the junction left unmatched.

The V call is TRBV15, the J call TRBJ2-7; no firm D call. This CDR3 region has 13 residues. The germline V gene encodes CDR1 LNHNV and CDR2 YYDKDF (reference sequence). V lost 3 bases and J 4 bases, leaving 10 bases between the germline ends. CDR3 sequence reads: CATSSFSGYEQYF. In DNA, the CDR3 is TGTGCCACCAGCAGTTTCAGTGGGTACGAGCAGTACTTC.

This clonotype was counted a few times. The CDR3 DNA sequence: TGCGCCAGCAGCCAAGGGGGACAGGGGAGGTTCTTTGGCTACACCTTC. It is translated as CASSQGGQGRFFGYTF. The rearrangement joins TRBV4-1 to TRBJ1-2; 10 bases fit TRBD1. Trimming at V came to 1 base and at J to 7 bases, leaving 9 bases not matched to a gene. CDR3 length: 16 amino acids. Germline V gene lookup returns CDR1 MGHRA and CDR2 YSYEKL.

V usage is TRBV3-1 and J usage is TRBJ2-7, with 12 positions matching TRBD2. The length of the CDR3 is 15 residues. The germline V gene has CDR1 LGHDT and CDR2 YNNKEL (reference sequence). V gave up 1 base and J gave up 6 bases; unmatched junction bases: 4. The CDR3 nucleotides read TGTGCCAGCAGCCAAGGACTAGCGGGAGCTAGCGAGCAGTACTTC. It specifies CASSQGLAGASEQYF.

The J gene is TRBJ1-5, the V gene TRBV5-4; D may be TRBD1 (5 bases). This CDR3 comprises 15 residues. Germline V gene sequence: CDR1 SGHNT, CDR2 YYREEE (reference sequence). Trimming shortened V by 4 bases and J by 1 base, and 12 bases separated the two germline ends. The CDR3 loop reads CASSRDPTSNQPQHF. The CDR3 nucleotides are TGTGCCAGCAGCCGGGACCCTACGAGCAATCAGCCCCAGCATTTT.

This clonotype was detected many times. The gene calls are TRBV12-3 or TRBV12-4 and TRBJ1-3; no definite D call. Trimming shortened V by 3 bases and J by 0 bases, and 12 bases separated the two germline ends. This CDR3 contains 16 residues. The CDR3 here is CASSFYDGSSGNTIYF. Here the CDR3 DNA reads TGTGCCAGCAGTTTTTATGACGGGTCCTCTGGAAACACCATATATTTT.

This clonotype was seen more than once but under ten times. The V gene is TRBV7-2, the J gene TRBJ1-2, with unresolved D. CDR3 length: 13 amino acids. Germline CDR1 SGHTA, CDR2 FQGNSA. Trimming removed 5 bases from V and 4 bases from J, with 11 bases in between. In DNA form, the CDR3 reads TGTGCCAGCAGCGGACGGGATGCCTATGGCTACACCTTC. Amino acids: CASSGRDAYGYTF.

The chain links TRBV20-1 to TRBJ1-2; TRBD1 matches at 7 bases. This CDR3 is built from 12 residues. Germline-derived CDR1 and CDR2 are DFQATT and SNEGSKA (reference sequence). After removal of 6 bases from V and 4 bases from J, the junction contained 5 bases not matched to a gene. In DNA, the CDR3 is TGCAGTGCCCCAGACAGGGCCTATGGCTACACCTTC. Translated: CSAPDRAYGYTF.

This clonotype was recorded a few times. CDR3 coding DNA: TGCGCCAGCAGCTTCAGCGGGGACCTCACCGGGGAGCTGTTTTTT. Translating gives CASSFSGDLTGELFF. V and J are TRBV5-1 and TRBJ2-2; 7 bases agree with TRBD2. The V gene end was trimmed by 2 bases and the J gene end by 4 bases; junction bases not matched to a gene: 5. The CDR3 totals 15 residues. Germline V lookup: CDR1 SGHRS, CDR2 YFSETQ.

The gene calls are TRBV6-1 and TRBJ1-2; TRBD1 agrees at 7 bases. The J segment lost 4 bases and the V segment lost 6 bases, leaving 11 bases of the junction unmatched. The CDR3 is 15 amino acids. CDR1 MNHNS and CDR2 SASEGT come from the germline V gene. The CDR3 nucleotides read TGTGCCAGCAGGGGGGGACAGTGGGATCCCTATGGCTACACCTTC. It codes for CASRGGQWDPYGYTF.

CDR3 region: CASRRSSNTGELFF. The DNA of the CDR3 is TGCGCCAGCAGGCGAAGCTCGAACACCGGGGAGCTGTTTTTT. The chain links TRBV4-3 to TRBJ2-2; D is uncertain. The CDR3 is made up of 14 amino acids. Germline assignment: CDR1 LGHNA and CDR2 YSLEER. V was shortened by 6 bases and J by 0 bases, with 8 bases between the two germline ends.

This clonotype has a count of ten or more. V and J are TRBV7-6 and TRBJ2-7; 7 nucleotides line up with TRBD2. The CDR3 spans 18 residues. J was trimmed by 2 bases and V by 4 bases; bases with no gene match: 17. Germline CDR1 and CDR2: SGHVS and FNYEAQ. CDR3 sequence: CASSSVTRDYGIAYEQYF. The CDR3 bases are TGTGCCAGCAGCTCAGTGACCCGGGACTATGGAATCGCCTACGAGCAGTACTTC. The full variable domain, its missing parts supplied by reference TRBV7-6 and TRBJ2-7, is GAGVSQSPRYKVTKRGQDVALRCDPISGHVSLYWYRQALGQGPEFLTYFNYEAQQDKSGLPNDRFSAERPEGSISTLTIQRTEQRDSAMYRCASSSVTRDYGIAYEQYFGPGTRLTVT.

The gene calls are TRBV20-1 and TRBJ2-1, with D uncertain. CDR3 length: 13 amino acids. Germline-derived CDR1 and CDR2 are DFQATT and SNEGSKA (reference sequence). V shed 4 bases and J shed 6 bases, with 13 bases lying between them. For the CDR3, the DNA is TGCAGTGCTAAAGGCCCCACCGCCAATGAGCAGTTCTTC. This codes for CSAKGPTANEQFF.

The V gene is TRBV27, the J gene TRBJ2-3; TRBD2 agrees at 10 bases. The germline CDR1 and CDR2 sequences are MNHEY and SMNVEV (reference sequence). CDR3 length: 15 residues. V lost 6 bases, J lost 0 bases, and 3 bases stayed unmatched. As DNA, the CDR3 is TGTGCCAGCAGGCCTAGCGGGGGCAGCACAGATACGCAGTATTTT. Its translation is CASRPSGGSTDTQYF.

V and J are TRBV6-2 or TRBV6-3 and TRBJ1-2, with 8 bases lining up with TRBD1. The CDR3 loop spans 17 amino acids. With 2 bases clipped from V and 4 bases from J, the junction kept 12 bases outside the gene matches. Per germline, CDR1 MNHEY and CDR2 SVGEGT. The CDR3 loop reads CASSYRPGGPDIYGYTF. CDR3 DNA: TGTGCCAGCAGTTACAGGCCAGGGGGCCCAGATATCTATGGCTACACCTTC.

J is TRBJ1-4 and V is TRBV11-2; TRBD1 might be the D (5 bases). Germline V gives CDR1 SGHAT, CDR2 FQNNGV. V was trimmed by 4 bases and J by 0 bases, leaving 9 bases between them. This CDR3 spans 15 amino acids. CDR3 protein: CASSSTDATNEKLFF. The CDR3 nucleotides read TGTGCCAGCAGCTCGACAGACGCAACTAATGAAAAACTGTTTTTT. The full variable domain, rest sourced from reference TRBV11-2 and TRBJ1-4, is EAGVAQSPRYKIIEKRQSVAFWCNPISGHATLYWYQQILGQGPKLLIQFQNNGVVDDSQLPKDRFSAERLKGVDSTLKIQPAKLEDSAVYLCASSSTDATNEKLFFGSGTQLSVL.

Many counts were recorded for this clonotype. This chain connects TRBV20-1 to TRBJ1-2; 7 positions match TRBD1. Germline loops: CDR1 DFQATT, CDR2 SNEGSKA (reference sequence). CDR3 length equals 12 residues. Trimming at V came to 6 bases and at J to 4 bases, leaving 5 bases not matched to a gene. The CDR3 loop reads CSASGQVYGYTF. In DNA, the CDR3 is TGCAGTGCCTCCGGACAGGTCTATGGCTACACCTTC.

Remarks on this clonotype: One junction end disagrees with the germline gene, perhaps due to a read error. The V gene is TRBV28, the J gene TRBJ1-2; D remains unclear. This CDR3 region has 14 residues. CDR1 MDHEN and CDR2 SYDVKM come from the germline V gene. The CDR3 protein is CASLPLPPSNGCTF. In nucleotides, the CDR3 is TGTGCCAGCTTACCCTTACCCCCTAGCAATGGCTGCACCTTC.